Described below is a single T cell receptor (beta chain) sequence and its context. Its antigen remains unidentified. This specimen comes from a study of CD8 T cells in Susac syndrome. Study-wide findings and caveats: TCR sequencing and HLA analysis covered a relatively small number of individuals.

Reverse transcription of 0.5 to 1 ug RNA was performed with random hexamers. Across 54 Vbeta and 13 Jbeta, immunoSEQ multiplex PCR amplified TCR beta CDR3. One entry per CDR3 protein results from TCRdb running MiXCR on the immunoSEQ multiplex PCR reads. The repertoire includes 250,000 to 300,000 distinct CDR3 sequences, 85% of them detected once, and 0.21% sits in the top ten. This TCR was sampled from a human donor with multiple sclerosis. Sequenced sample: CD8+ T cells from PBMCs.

The CDR3 here is CASSYLRAGTGYNEQFF. The CDR3 DNA sequence: TGTGCCAGCAGTTACCTTCGTGCCGGGACAGGGTACAATGAGCAGTTCTTC. The chain couples TRBV6-5 to TRBJ2-1, with 9 bases aligning to TRBD1. Germline assignment: CDR1 MNHEY and CDR2 SVGAGI. The CDR3 runs to 17 residues. The J segment lost 4 bases and the V segment lost 2 bases, leaving 9 bases of the junction unmatched.